Described below is a single T cell receptor beta chain sequence and its context. Its antigen is unidentified. Clones were sequenced by immunoSEQ multiplex PCR, and TCRdb holds only the in-frame ones, with some missing. Of 55,000 to 65,000 clones listed, over 70% are singletons. The data were obtained in a study of a mutant IDH1 vaccine in newly diagnosed glioma. Turning to the study itself: Vaccinations were initiated 4-6 weeks following radiotherapy alone, or were given together with temozolomide cycles. Therapy received beforehand was radiotherapy, temozolomide, or both, with most patients given both. Whole-study findings and limits: No link was apparently found between pseudoprogression and changes in top peripheral T cell clonotypes.

The time point denotes: week 47, end of study. Doses consisted of 300 ug of mutant IDH1 20-mer peptide each, paired with topical imiquimod. Eight vaccinations went to patients in weeks 1, 3, 5, 7, 11, 15, 19, 23. The germline V gene has CDR1 SGHNT and CDR2 YYREEE (reference sequence). The length of the CDR3 is 14 residues. Trimming left V 0 bases short and J 8 bases short, with 14 bases between. V and J are TRBV5-4 and TRBJ1-2; D call uncertain. Sequencing was performed on PBMCs, taken from a glioma patient whose treatment included an IDH1 peptide vaccine. This receptor was identified in a middle-aged man with glioma. CDR3 DNA sequence: TGTGCCAGCAGCTTGGAAACGGGAGGAGAAGGCTACACCTTC. Protein sequence: CASSLETGGEGYTF.